A selection of T cell receptor beta chains follows, all from one sample in a study of cytomegalovirus exposure and HLA in healthy donors. Using immunoSEQ multiplex PCR, the repertoire was profiled, and TCRdb retains in-frame clones only, with some absent. This sample's table reports approximately 38,000 clones. Sequencing was carried out using PBMCs. The receptors come from a man younger than 45 in good health and CMV-seronegative. CDR3s leave out the opening cysteine and the closing phenylalanine or tryptophan.

j_call | v_call | cdr3_aa
- | TRBV9 | ASSVREATYEQY
TRBJ2-7 | TRBV6-5 | ASSELGQGDNEQY
TRBJ2-2 | TRBV4-1 | ASSQGALTGAPGELF
TRBJ2-6 | TRBV4-3 | ASSQVSVGAGANVLT
TRBJ2-7 | TRBV9 | ASSVGATGGSYEQY
TRBJ2-1 | TRBV7-3 | ASSSTTVNEQF
TRBJ1-5 | TRBV6-5 | ASSGAWSDQHQH
TRBJ2-5 | TRBV9 | ASSGHSFPGAQY
TRBJ1-1 | TRBV29-1 | SVEAGWGMNTEAF
TRBJ2-7 | TRBV7-2 | ASSPQGTHQY
TRBJ2-2 | TRBV19 | ASSGQQDGELF
TRBJ2-1 | TRBV30 | AWSARILRNEQF
TRBJ2-1 | TRBV18 | ASSSGVNEQF
TRBJ1-2 | TRBV6-5 | ASRHQTGNYGYT
TRBJ2-7 | TRBV14 | ASSLTGVRSYEQY
TRBJ2-7 | TRBV27 | ASSLNYHYEQY
TRBJ2-2 | TRBV10-1 | ASSESWPAGDVGELF
TRBJ2-3 | TRBV30 | AWSQGHSTDTQY
TRBJ1-2 | TRBV6-5 | ASSPGQANYGYT
TRBJ1-1 | TRBV11-1 | ASSSDIMNTEAF
TRBJ2-1 | TRBV7-8 | ASSPRGGAVNEQF
TRBJ2-7 | TRBV4-3 | ASSQDVPGGVGQGEQS
TRBJ2-2 | TRBV19 | ASSSSGENTGELF
TRBJ1-2 | TRBV30 | AWTPGTGGADGYT
TRBJ2-7 | TRBV30 | AWSVGAGGADEQY
TRBJ1-1 | TRBV5-1 | ASSLAEGSIAEAF
TRBJ2-4 | TRBV4-2 | ASSQDGATGPNIQY
TRBJ1-2 | TRBV4-2 | ASSQDIRKRGYT